Presented here are 2 T cell receptor beta chains from one specimen sequenced in a study of PD-L1 blockade in urothelial cancer. Profiling relied on immunoSEQ multiplex PCR, and the TCRdb table lists in-frame clones only, not all of them. The profile covers 35,000 to 40,000 clones, with 82% appearing a single time and 3% to 4.5% taken by the ten largest. Sequences were derived from PBMCs, sampled around atezolizumab (anti-PD-L1) treatment. These receptors all come from an older man with urothelial cancer.

V and J are TRBV2 and TRBJ1-1; D is undetermined. Germline CDR1 reads SNHLY; CDR2 reads FYNNEI. V was trimmed by 4 bases and J by 4 bases, leaving 16 bases between them. The CDR3 extends over 15 amino acids. In nucleotides, the CDR3 is TGTGCCAGCAGTGGCTCCTCGCGGGTTGGCACTGAAGCTTTCTTT. Its protein is CASSGSSRVGTEAFF.

The chain uses TRBV6-1 and TRBJ1-4; no firm D call. CDR1 is MNHNS, CDR2 SASEGT, per germline. The CDR3 runs to 13 residues. Trimming removed 4 bases from V and 12 bases from J, with 15 bases in between. Here the CDR3 reads CASSAQSGGELFF. As DNA, the CDR3 is TGTGCCAGCAGTGCCCAATCGGGTGGAGAACTGTTTTTT.